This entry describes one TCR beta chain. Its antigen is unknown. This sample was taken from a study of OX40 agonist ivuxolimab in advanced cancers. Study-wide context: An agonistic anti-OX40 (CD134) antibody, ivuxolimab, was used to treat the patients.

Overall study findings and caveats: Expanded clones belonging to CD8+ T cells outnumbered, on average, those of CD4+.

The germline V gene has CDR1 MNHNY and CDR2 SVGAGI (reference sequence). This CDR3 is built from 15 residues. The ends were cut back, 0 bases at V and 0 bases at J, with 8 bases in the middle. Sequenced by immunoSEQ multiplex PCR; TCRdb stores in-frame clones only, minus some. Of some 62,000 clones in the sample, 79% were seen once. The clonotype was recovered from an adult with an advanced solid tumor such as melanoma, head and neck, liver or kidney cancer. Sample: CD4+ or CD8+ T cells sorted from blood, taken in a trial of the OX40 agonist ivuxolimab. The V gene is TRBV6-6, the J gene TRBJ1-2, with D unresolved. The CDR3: CASSYSMEANYGYTF. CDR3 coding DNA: TGTGCCAGCAGTTACTCGATGGAAGCTAACTATGGCTACACCTTC.